The T cell receptor beta chain described here comes from a study of cytomegalovirus exposure and HLA in healthy donors. This clone appeared a few times. Trimming stripped 3 bases from V and 7 bases from J, with 12 bases between. Germline V gene lookup returns CDR1 SGHTA and CDR2 FQGNSA. This CDR3 region has 13 residues. This PCR relied on a set of 60 Vbeta primers and 13 Jbeta primers. Profiling relied on immunoSEQ multiplex PCR, and the TCRdb table lists in-frame clones only, not all of them. The sample comprises some 150,000 clones, 60% to 80% of which are singletons, and about 4% rests with the top ten.

This TCR came from a man younger than 45 in good health and CMV-seropositive. This rearrangement joins TRBV7-2 to TRBJ1-2, with D tentatively TRBD1 (5 bases). Sequencing used PBMCs. The DNA for the CDR3 is TGTGCCAGCAGCTTCGGGCAGGGTCTTGGCTACACCTTC. This gives the protein CASSFGQGLGYTF.